This T cell receptor (beta chain) originates from a study of shared clonotypes between healthy human individuals. Notes on the study in general: An anticipated effect of sequencing depth on clonotype sharing among donors was recognized.

Generated by immunoSEQ multiplex PCR, the TCRdb table keeps only in-frame clones and is missing some. The table records approximately 330,000 clones, roughly 70% of them present only once. V dropped 0 bases and J dropped 3 bases, with 12 bases sitting between them. The CDR3 has 16 amino acids. In germline, CDR1 is SGHKS, CDR2 YYEKEE (reference sequence). Points on this clone: What it binds is unknown.

The TCR comes from a man aged 30 to 39 in good health. Material for sequencing was memory CD4+ T cells sorted from blood. Sample subset: CD45RA-negative fraction. This chain uses TRBV5-5 with TRBJ1-4, with a tentative D call TRBD1 (5 bases). The DNA of the CDR3 is TGTGCCAGCAGCTTGGCCGCGACAGCCGCTAATGAAAAACTGTTTTTT. As protein: CASSLAATAANEKLFF.